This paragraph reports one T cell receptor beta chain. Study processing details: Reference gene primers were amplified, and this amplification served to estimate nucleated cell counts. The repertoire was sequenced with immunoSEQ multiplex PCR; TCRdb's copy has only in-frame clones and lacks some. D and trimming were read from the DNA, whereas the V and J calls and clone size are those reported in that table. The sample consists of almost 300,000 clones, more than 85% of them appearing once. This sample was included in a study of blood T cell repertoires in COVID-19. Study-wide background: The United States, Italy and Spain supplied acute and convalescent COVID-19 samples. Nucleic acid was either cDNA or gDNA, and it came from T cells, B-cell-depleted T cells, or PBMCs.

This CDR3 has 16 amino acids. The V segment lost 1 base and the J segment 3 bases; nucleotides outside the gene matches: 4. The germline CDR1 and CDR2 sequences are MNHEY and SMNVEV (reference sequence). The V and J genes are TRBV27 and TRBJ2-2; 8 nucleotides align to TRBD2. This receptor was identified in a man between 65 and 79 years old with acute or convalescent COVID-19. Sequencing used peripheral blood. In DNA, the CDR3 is TGTGCCAGCAGTTTATTCTCGGGGGGGGACACCGGGGAGCTGTTTTTT. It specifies CASSLFSGGDTGELFF.